What follows are 12 T cell receptor beta chains derived from one specimen sequenced in a study of tumor-infiltrating lymphocytes in oesophageal squamous cell carcinoma. Each CDR3 protein is one row after TCRdb ran MiXCR on the PCR reads. In the table there are roughly 14,000 distinct CDR3 sequences, 40% to 60% of which are singletons. Material: esophageal tumor tissue. These receptors were taken from a male donor with esophageal squamous cell carcinoma.

This clonotype has at least ten counts. The rearrangement uses TRBV6-2 or TRBV6-3 and TRBJ2-2, with 8 nucleotides matching TRBD2. Germline V gene sequence: CDR1 MNHEY, CDR2 SVGEGT. After removal of 3 bases from V and 6 bases from J, the junction contained 15 bases not matched to a gene. CDR3 size: 18 residues. This CDR3 reads CASSYKISGSRSPGELFF. CDR3 in DNA: TGTGCCAGCAGTTATAAAATCAGCGGGAGTAGGAGTCCCGGGGAGCTGTTTTTT.

This clonotype was seen a few times. The V call is TRBV7-2, the J call TRBJ2-5; TRBD2 matches 9 bases. The closer fit of TRBJ2-7 to the DNA end suggests the J call may be wrong. CDR3 length equals 14 residues. Germline CDR1 is SGHTA and CDR2 is FQGNSA. Here the CDR3 DNA reads TGTGCCAGCACCATAGCGGGAGTGTCCTACGAGCAGTACTTC. Amino acid sequence: CASTIAGVSYEQYF.

The V call is TRBV7-9, the J call TRBJ1-1; no clear D. Trimming cost V 5 bases and J 4 bases, with 8 bases left between them. Germline V gene sequence: CDR1 SEHNR, CDR2 FQNEAQ (reference sequence). The CDR3 runs to 12 residues. The CDR3 is CASSLPRTEAFF. CDR3 DNA sequence: TGTGCCAGCAGCCTCCCGCGCACTGAAGCTTTCTTT.

The chain joins TRBV11-2 to TRBJ2-5, with D tentatively TRBD1 or TRBD2 (5 bases each). The last part of the DNA fits TRBJ2-7 better; the J call may be wrong. This CDR3 has 16 residues. The germline V gene encodes CDR1 SGHAT and CDR2 FQNNGV. CDR3 coding DNA: TGTGCCAGCAGCTTAAATGGGGGTTCCTCCTCCTACGAGCAGTACTTC. Protein sequence: CASSLNGGSSSYEQYF.

This clonotype was seen many times. The chain recombines TRBV10-3 with TRBJ2-3; no reliable D call. Deletions cut 5 bases from V and 5 bases from J, with 8 bases between. This CDR3 contains 12 residues. CDR1 is ENHRY and CDR2 is SYGVKD in the germline V gene. The CDR3 nucleotides are TGTGCCATCAGTCCCGGTGGAGATACGCAGTATTTT. This encodes CAISPGGDTQYF.

The chain recombines TRBV11-2 with TRBJ1-6; D remains unclear. CDR1 and CDR2 (germline): SGHAT, FQNNGV. This CDR3 contains 14 residues. Between the trimmed V and J ends, which lost 5 bases and 11 bases, there was a span of 16 bases. The chain's CDR3 is CASSSRLVGTPLHF. The CDR3 DNA follows: TGTGCCAGCAGCAGCCGACTAGTGGGGACACCCCTCCACTTT.

This clonotype was seen a handful of times. In DNA form, the CDR3 reads TGTGCCAGCAGCTTAGGAGGGGTAGTGGCCTACAATGAGCAGTTCTTC. Amino acids: CASSLGGVVAYNEQFF. V and J are TRBV7-2 and TRBJ2-1; either TRBD1 or TRBD2 may supply D (5 bases each). The CDR3 extends over 16 amino acids. The ends were cut back, 1 base at V and 2 bases at J, with 12 bases in the middle. CDR1 and CDR2 (germline): SGHTA, FQGNSA.

The V call is TRBV20-1, the J call TRBJ2-5, with 9 bases aligning to TRBD2. Germline CDR1 is DFQATT and CDR2 is SNEGSKA (reference sequence). The CDR3 covers 16 residues. Trimming took 0 bases from V and 11 from J; bases not matched to a gene: 16. CDR3 DNA sequence: TGCAGTGCTAGAGATCTCATAGCGGGAGAGCTGAATGAGCAGTACTTC. Translation gives CSARDLIAGELNEQYF.

The J gene is TRBJ2-5, the V gene TRBV7-3; no clear D gene. CDR3 length: 14 amino acids. V dropped 1 base and J dropped 5 bases, with 11 bases sitting between them. The germline V gene encodes CDR1 SGHTA and CDR2 FQGTGA. CDR3 loop: CASSLSGFGETQYF. In nucleotides, the CDR3 is TGTGCCAGCAGCTTAAGTGGTTTCGGGGAGACCCAGTACTTC.

This clonotype was recorded at least ten times. V is TRBV3-1 and J is TRBJ2-3; D not certain. The germline gives CDR1 LGHDT, CDR2 YNNKEL (reference sequence). Trimming stripped 0 bases from V and 0 bases from J, with 13 bases between. The CDR3 is 17 residues long. The chain's CDR3 is CASSQDLLGTSTDTQYF. For the CDR3, the DNA is TGTGCCAGCAGCCAAGATTTGTTGGGAACGAGCACAGATACGCAGTATTTT.

The chain couples TRBV7-3 to TRBJ2-4, with TRBD2 matching 10 bases. The better agreement between TRBJ2-7 and the DNA end casts doubt on the J call. This CDR3 contains 15 residues. Germline-derived CDR1 and CDR2 are SGHTA and FQGTGA. CDR3 protein: CASSLGLASRSEQYF. As DNA, the CDR3 is TGTGCCAGCAGCCTGGGACTAGCGAGTAGATCCGAGCAGTACTTC.

About this clonotype itself: A junction boundary mismatches the germline segment, possibly from a read error. This chain links TRBV7-6 with TRBJ2-5; D ambiguous. There are 11 residues in the CDR3. Germline CDR1 and CDR2: SGHVS and FNYEAQ. Written as DNA, the CDR3 is TGTGCCAGCAGCTTAGGACCTCGGCTGTTCTTC. As protein: CASSLGPRLFF.